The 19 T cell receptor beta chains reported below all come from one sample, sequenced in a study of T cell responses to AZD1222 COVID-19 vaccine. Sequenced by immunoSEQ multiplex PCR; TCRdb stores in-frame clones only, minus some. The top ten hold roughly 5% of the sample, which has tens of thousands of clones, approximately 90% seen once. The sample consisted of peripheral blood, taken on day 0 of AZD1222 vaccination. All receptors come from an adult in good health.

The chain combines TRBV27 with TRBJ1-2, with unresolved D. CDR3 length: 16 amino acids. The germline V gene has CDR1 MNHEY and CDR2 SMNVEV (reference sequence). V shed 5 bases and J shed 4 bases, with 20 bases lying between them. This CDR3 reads CASSPLEGLVGYGYTF. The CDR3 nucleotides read TGTGCCAGCAGTCCCCTAGAAGGGCTTGTTGGCTATGGCTACACCTTC.

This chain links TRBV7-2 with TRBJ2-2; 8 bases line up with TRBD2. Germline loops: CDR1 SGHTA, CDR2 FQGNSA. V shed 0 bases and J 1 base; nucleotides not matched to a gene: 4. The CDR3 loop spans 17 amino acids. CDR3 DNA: TGTGCCAGCAGCTTAGCGCGGCTAGCGGGGAACACCGGGGAGCTGTTTTTT. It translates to CASSLARLAGNTGELFF.

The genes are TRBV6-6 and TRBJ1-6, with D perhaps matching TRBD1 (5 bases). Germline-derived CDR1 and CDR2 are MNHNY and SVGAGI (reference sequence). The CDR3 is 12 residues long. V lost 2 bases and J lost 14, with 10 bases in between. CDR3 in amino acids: CASSYRRGTLHF. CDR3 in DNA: TGTGCCAGCAGTTACCGGAGGGGCACCCTCCACTTT.

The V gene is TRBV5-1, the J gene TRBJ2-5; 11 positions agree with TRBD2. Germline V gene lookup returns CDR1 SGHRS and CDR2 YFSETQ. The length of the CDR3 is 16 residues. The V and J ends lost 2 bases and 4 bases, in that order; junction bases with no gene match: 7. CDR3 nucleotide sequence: TGCGCCAGCAGCTTTTCTTTAGCGGGGGGGCTAGAGACCCAGTACTTC. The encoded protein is CASSFSLAGGLETQYF.

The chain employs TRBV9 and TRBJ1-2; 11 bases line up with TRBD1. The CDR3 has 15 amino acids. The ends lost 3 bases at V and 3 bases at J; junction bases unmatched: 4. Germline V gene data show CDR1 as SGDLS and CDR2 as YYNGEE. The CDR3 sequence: CASSAGTGGDYGYTF. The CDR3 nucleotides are TGTGCCAGCAGCGCCGGGACAGGGGGAGACTATGGCTACACCTTC.

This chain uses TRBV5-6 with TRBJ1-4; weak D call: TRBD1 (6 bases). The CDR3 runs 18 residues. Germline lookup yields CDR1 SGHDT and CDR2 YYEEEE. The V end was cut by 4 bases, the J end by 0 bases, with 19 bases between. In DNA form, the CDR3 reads TGTGCCAGCAGCCAGAAGGTGGCAGGGGCGTCAACTAATGAAAAACTGTTTTTT. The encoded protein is CASSQKVAGASTNEKLFF.

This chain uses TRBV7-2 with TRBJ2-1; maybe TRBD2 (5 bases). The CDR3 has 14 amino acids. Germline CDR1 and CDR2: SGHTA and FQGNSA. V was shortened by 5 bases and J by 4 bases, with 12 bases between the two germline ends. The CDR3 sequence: CASSQAAGYNEQFF. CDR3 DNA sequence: TGTGCCAGCAGCCAAGCCGCGGGTTACAATGAGCAGTTCTTC.

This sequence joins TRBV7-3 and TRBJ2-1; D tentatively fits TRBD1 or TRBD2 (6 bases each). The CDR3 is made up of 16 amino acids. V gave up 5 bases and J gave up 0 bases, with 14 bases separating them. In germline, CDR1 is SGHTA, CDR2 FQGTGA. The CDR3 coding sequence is TGTGCCAGCAGCCACCAGGGGAGGAGCTCCTACAATGAGCAGTTCTTC. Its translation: CASSHQGRSSYNEQFF.

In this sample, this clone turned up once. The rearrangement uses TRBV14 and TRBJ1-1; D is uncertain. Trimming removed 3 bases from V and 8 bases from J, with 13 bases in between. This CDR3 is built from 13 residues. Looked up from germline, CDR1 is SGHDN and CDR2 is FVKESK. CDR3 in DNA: TGTGCCAGCAGCCATGACTTTTTTAACGAAGCTTTCTTT. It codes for CASSHDFFNEAFF.

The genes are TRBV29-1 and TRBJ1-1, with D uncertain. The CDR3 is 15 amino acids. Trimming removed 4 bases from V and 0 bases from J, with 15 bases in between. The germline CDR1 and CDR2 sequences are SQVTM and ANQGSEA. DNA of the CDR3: TGCAGCGTTGCATTGAGGGTCCCCTTGAACACTGAAGCTTTCTTT. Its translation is CSVALRVPLNTEAFF.

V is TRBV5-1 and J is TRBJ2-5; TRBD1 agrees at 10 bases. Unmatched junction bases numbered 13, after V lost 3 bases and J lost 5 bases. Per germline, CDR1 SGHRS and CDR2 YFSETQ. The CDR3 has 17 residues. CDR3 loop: CASSSGQGRSSKETQYF. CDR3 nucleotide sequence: TGCGCCAGCAGCTCGGGACAGGGGCGGTCTAGTAAGGAGACCCAGTACTTC.

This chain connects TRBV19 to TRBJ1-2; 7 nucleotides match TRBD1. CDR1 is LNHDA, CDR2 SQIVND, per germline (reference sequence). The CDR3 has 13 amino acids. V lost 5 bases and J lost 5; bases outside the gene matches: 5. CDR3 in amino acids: CASSSQGEYGYTF. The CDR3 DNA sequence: TGTGCCAGTAGTTCCCAGGGGGAATATGGCTACACCTTC.

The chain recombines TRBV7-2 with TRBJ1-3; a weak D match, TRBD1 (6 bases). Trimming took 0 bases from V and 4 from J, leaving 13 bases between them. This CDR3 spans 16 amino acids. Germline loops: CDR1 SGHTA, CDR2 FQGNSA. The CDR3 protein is CASSLARGAAGNTIYF. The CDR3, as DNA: TGTGCCAGCAGCTTAGCAAGGGGGGCCGCAGGAAACACCATATATTTT.

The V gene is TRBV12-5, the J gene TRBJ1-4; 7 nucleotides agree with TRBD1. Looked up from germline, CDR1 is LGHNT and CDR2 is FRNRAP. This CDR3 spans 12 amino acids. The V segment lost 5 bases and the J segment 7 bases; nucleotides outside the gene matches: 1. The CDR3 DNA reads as TGTGCTAGTGGTCAGGGGGGTGAAAAACTGTTTTTT. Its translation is CASGQGGEKLFF.

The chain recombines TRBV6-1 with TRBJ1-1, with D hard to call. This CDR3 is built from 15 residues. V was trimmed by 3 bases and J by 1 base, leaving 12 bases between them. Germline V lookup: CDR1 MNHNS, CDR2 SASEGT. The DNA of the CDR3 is TGTGCCAGCAGTGACCCGGACGGGGAGAACACTGAAGCTTTCTTT. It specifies CASSDPDGENTEAFF.

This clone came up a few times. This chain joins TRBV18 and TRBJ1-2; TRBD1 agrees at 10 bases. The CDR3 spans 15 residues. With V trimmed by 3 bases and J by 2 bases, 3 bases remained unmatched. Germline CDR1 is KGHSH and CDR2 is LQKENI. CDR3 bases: TGTGCCAGCTCACCCCCGGGACAGGGGAACTATGGCTACACCTTC. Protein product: CASSPPGQGNYGYTF.

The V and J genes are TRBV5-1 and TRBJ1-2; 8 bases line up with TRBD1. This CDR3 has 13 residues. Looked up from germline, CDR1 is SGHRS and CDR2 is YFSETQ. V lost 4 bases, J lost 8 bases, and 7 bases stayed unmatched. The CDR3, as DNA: TGCGCCAGCAGCCGTCAGGGGGCGGAGGGCTACACCTTC. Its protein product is CASSRQGAEGYTF.

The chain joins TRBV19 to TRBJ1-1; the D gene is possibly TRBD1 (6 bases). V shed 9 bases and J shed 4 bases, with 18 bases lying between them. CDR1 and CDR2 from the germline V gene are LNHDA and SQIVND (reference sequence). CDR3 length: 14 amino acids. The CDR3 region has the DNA TGTGCCAGCAACCATCGGACAGTCTCCACTGAAGCTTTCTTT. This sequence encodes CASNHRTVSTEAFF.

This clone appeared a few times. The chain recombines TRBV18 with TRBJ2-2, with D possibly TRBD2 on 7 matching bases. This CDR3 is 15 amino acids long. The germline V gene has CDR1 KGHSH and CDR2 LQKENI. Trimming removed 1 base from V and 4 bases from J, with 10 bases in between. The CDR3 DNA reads TGTGCCAGCTCACCACGGGCGGGGGCCACCGGGGAGCTGTTTTTT. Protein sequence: CASSPRAGATGELFF.